This TCR beta chain was identified during a study of monozygotic twins with inflammatory bowel disease. General study results and limits: Support for any single strong IBD-associated signal or clonotype was not found.

There were about 3,500 ng of total RNA used for each TCR library. With about 15 and 9 cycles respectively, two nested PCRs were carried out on TCRalpha and TCRbeta cDNA. Using the 5' RACE reads, TCRdb records one entry per CDR3 protein without DNA. This sample lists 400,000 to 500,000 distinct CDR3 sequences; its ten largest clones have 2.4%. Concerning this clonotype: What it binds is not known.

Sequencing input: blood. The clonotype was recovered from a human donor with ulcerative colitis or Crohn's disease, or a healthy co-twin of an affected twin (not recorded which).

CDR3 loop: CASSLAGTSGYSYEQYF. This chain links TRBV7-8 with TRBJ2-7; the TCRdb D gene call, TRBD2, has no DNA to confirm it. Germline V lookup: CDR1 SGHVS, CDR2 FQNEAQ. The CDR3 sequence is 17 residues long.